This TCR beta chain was identified during a study of graft-versus-host responses after intestinal transplantation. Study overall: Multivisceral, liver-intestinal, or isolated intestinal transplants were given to recipients. Findings of the study overall: GvH clones were identified in recipient marrow, with some first appearing in ileum or blood.

Turning to this clone: Its specificity is not known.

Generated by immunoSEQ multiplex PCR, the TCRdb table keeps only in-frame clones and is missing some. The sample gives tens of thousands of clones, 85% to 90% of which show up once; approximately 0.11% is in the top ten. Germline values: CDR1 ENHRY, CDR2 SYGVKD. V dropped 6 bases and J dropped 4; count of bases not matched to a gene: 5. There are 14 residues in the CDR3. The chain carries TRBV10-3 and TRBJ2-7, with 11 bases aligning to TRBD2. This specimen was unstimulated CD4+ T cells sorted from spleen or lymph node cells, taken before intestinal transplant. The TCR was taken from a human donor who received an intestinal transplant. The CDR3 loop is CAISGLAGVYEQYF. Here the CDR3 DNA reads TGTGCCATCAGCGGACTAGCGGGTGTGTACGAGCAGTACTTC.